A single sample gave rise to the 11 T cell receptor beta chains below, sequenced in a study of blood T cell repertoires in COVID-19. Data came from immunoSEQ multiplex PCR; TCRdb stores just in-frame clones and leaves some out. Of about 200,000 clones in the sample, roughly 80% were seen once. The sequenced material came from peripheral blood. Source of these receptors: a woman aged 80 or over with acute or convalescent COVID-19.

The chain is built from TRBV3-1 (or the pseudogene TRBV3-2) and TRBJ1-1; D may be TRBD1 (5 bases). The CDR3 consists of 12 residues. Per the germline V gene, CDR1 is LGHDT and CDR2 is YNNKEL (reference sequence). Trimming shortened V by 4 bases and J by 11 bases, and 14 bases separated the two germline ends. CDR3 bases: TGTGCCAGCAGCCCTCGCAGGGAGGAGGCTTTCTTT. This sequence encodes CASSPRREEAFF.

The CDR3 sequence is CASSLAGTGGEQYF. DNA for the CDR3: TGCGCCAGCAGCTTGGCCGGGACAGGGGGAGAGCAGTACTTC. V usage is TRBV5-1 and J usage is TRBJ2-7, with 11 bases aligning to TRBD1. This CDR3 is built from 14 residues. J lost 7 bases, V lost 0 bases, and 3 bases had no gene match. Germline V gene lookup returns CDR1 SGHRS and CDR2 YFSETQ.

The chain is built from TRBV10-3 and TRBJ2-5; a possible D gene is TRBD1 (5 bases). CDR1 ENHRY and CDR2 SYGVKD come from the germline V gene. There are 13 residues in the CDR3. With 4 bases removed from V and 3 bases from J, the gap between germline ends came to 9 bases. CDR3 nucleotide sequence: TGTGCCATCAGTGCTCCAGGGAAAGAGACCCAGTACTTC. It translates to CAISAPGKETQYF.

V usage is TRBV11-2 and J usage is TRBJ1-2; unclear D gene. The CDR3 runs 14 residues. Trimming cost V 1 base and J 0 bases, with 6 bases left between them. Germline CDR1 is SGHAT and CDR2 is FQNNGV. CDR3 coding DNA: TGTGCCAGCAGCTTAGGAGGATCTAACTATGGCTACACCTTC. Protein product: CASSLGGSNYGYTF.

The sample holds a few counts of this clone. The chain joins TRBV2 to TRBJ2-2; 9 bases map to TRBD2. Trimming cost V 6 bases and J 8 bases; bases outside gene matches: 7. There are 14 residues in the CDR3. Germline values: CDR1 SNHLY, CDR2 FYNNEI. CDR3 nucleotides: TGTGCCAGCAGGCAACTAGCGGGTGCTGGGGAGCTGTTTTTT. Translating gives CASRQLAGAGELFF.

This clone was seen more than once but under ten times. CDR3 amino acids: CASSLGAGTQYF. DNA of the CDR3: TGTGCCAGCAGCTTAGGGGCAGGGACCCAGTACTTC. This chain links TRBV11-1 with TRBJ2-5, with D uncertain. Deletions cut 1 base from V and 7 bases from J, with 7 bases between. Germline V lookup: CDR1 SGHAT, CDR2 FQDESV (reference sequence). CDR3 size: 12 residues.

This sequence joins TRBV2 and TRBJ2-2; TRBD1 matches at 10 bases. CDR3 length: 15 amino acids. Germline CDR1 SNHLY, CDR2 FYNNEI. The trim removed 6 bases at V and 4 bases at J, leaving 5 bases unmatched. The CDR3 nucleotides read TGTGCCAGCAGCGCGACAGGGGGCGGCACCGGGGAGCTGTTTTTT. Residues: CASSATGGGTGELFF.

This clone was picked up many times. V and J are TRBV16 and TRBJ2-1; D call uncertain. The germline V and J ends were trimmed by 1 base and 6 bases, with 4 bases remaining between them. The germline V gene encodes CDR1 KGHSY and CDR2 FQNENV. This CDR3 spans 12 amino acids. The CDR3 DNA is TGTGCCAGCAGCCAATGGAGCAATGAGCAGTTCTTC. This encodes CASSQWSNEQFF.

The gene calls are TRBV4-2 and TRBJ2-7; 12 bases are a match to TRBD2. The CDR3 is made up of 17 amino acids. CDR1 is LGHNA and CDR2 is YNFKEQ in the germline V gene. V lost 4 bases and J lost 9; bases outside the gene matches: 16. The chain's CDR3 is CASSLLPPSGGARLQYF. The CDR3 DNA reads as TGTGCCAGCAGCCTCCTCCCCCCTAGCGGGGGGGCCAGGTTGCAGTACTTC.

The chain links TRBV10-3 to TRBJ2-3, with TRBD1 identical over 8 bases. Per germline, CDR1 ENHRY and CDR2 SYGVKD. The CDR3 consists of 13 residues. V trimming: 10 bases; J trimming: 1 base; junction bases outside the gene matches: 4. CDR3 DNA: TGTGCCACTCAGGGGGCGGGCACAGATACGCAGTATTTT. Its translation: CATQGAGTDTQYF.

The J gene is TRBJ2-1, the V gene TRBV7-2; 9 positions match TRBD1. J gave up 3 bases and V 3 bases, and 3 bases lay outside the gene matches. The length of the CDR3 is 15 residues. The germline V gene encodes CDR1 SGHTA and CDR2 FQGNSA. The CDR3 sequence is CASSLGTGIYNEQFF. The CDR3 DNA reads as TGTGCCAGCAGCTTGGGGACAGGGATCTACAATGAGCAGTTCTTC.